This T cell receptor (beta chain) was retrieved from a study of blood T cell repertoires in COVID-19. Study context: Acute and convalescent COVID-19 samples came from the United States, Italy and Spain.

People in the exposed group encountered a COVID-19 case within 2 weeks before entering the study. The CDR3 runs 13 residues. Germline CDR1 reads SGHDN; CDR2 reads FVKESK. The ends were cut back, 3 bases at V and 4 bases at J, with 10 bases in the middle. Generated by immunoSEQ multiplex PCR, the TCRdb table keeps only in-frame clones and is missing some. Among over 200,000 clones listed, over 80% were seen once. The sequenced sample was PBMCs or T cells enriched from blood (not recorded which). This sequence originates from a woman between 25 and 40 years old who had been exposed to COVID-19. V usage is TRBV14 and J usage is TRBJ2-7, with D perhaps TRBD1 (6 bases). Written as DNA, the CDR3 is TGTGCCAGCAGCCAGGTACAGGGATACGAGCAGTACTTC. Amino acid sequence: CASSQVQGYEQYF.